The 21 T cell receptor beta chains given below trace back to one sample, sequenced in a study of regulatory T cells in long-lasting Graves disease. In building TCR beta libraries, iRepertoire HTBI primers were used together with Arm-PCR of CDR3 regions. MiXCR, applied by TCRdb to the multiplex PCR reads, yields one record per CDR3 protein. This sample has some 330,000 distinct CDR3 sequences, with about 12% found just once. Time point noted: newly diagnosed GD, antithyroid drugs for less than 3 months. PBMCs provided the RNA from which the TCR library was made. These data were also filed under a second study, of T cells in Graves' hyperthyroidism and ophthalmopathy.

Sequences were derived from peripheral blood mononuclear cells (PBMCs), sampled at new diagnosis, from a patient treated with antithyroid drugs. The source is a woman aged 18 to 35 with Graves disease.

This clonotype was counted only a few times. This sequence joins TRBV20-1 and TRBJ2-1; D is perhaps TRBD2 (6 bases). V lost 3 bases and J lost 5, with 20 bases in between. Germline lookup yields CDR1 DFQATT and CDR2 SNEGSKA (reference sequence). This CDR3 is 16 amino acids long. The CDR3, as DNA: TGCAGTGCTAGGTACGGGGGTGGGGTACAGGACAATGAGCAGTTCTTC. Residues: CSARYGGGVQDNEQFF.

This clonotype appeared many times. The V gene is TRBV12-3 or TRBV12-4, the J gene TRBJ2-3, with 8 bases that match TRBD2. The CDR3 extends over 15 amino acids. Trimming removed 6 bases from V and 0 bases from J; junction bases left unmatched: 5. This chain's CDR3 is CASSPRGGSTDTQYF. The CDR3 DNA reads TGTGCCAGCAGCCCCCGCGGGGGGAGCACAGATACGCAGTATTTT.

This clonotype has ten or more counts. The chain has TRBV10-3 and TRBJ2-1; no firm D call. Germline V gene data show CDR1 as ENHRY and CDR2 as SYGVKD. Trimming cost V 10 bases and J 0 bases, with 19 bases left between them. This CDR3 has 16 amino acids. The CDR3: CASYNNHLSSYNEQFF. The CDR3 coding sequence is TGTGCCAGTTACAACAACCATCTCAGCTCCTACAATGAGCAGTTCTTC.

Remarks on this clonotype: A far larger clone differs by one base, so this is likely a read error. This sequence joins TRBV7-3 and TRBJ2-5; TRBD1 matches at 7 bases. Germline CDR1 SGHTA, CDR2 FQGTGA. Trimming at V came to 6 bases and at J to 5 bases, leaving 12 bases not matched to a gene. The CDR3 is 15 residues long. Written as DNA, the CDR3 is TGTGCCAGCAGTGAAGGTGCGACAGGGTTGGAGACCCAGTACTTC. It translates to CASSEGATGLETQYF.

The table lists this clonotype with many counts. V and J are TRBV20-1 and TRBJ2-7; 7 bases fit TRBD1. Germline V gene sequence: CDR1 DFQATT, CDR2 SNEGSKA (reference sequence). Trimming cost V 5 bases and J 1 base; bases outside gene matches: 8. The CDR3 runs 14 residues. CDR3 DNA sequence: TGCAGTGCTCCCCCGGGACAGAATTCCTACGAGCAGTACTTC. Its translation: CSAPPGQNSYEQYF.

This clonotype was seen repeatedly, ten times or more. The rearrangement uses TRBV27 and TRBJ2-7, with a possible D match to TRBD2 (5 bases). The germline V gene encodes CDR1 MNHEY and CDR2 SMNVEV (reference sequence). This CDR3 is 14 amino acids long. Deletions cut 7 bases from V and 5 bases from J, with 18 bases between. Written as DNA, the CDR3 is TGTGCCAGCACCTCGGGTGTGGCGGGTAACGAGCAGTACTTC. Amino acids: CASTSGVAGNEQYF.

This clonotype has a handful of counts. V is TRBV4-1 and J is TRBJ1-6, with D uncertain. The V and J ends lost 2 bases and 6 bases respectively, with 11 bases between them. The CDR3 is 15 residues long. The germline CDR1 and CDR2 sequences are MGHRA and YSYEKL. CDR3 sequence (DNA): TGCGCCAGCAGCCAAAGGACCGGCCCTAATTCACCCCTCCACTTT. Amino acids: CASSQRTGPNSPLHF.

This clonotype was observed at least ten times. V is TRBV6-1 and J is TRBJ1-5; D gene ambiguous. Trimming shortened V by 3 bases and J by 9 bases, and 12 bases separated the two germline ends. This CDR3 has 13 amino acids. Germline CDR1 MNHNS, CDR2 SASEGT. The CDR3 DNA follows: TGTGCCAGCAGTGATAGGGAGCTTCTGCCCCAGCATTTT. Translation: CASSDRELLPQHF.

The chain links TRBV18 to TRBJ2-7, with a weak D call TRBD2 (5 bases). The germline V gene encodes CDR1 KGHSH and CDR2 LQKENI. Trimming cost V 2 bases and J 3 bases, with 17 bases left between them. CDR3 length equals 16 residues. The CDR3 DNA follows: TGTGCCAGCTCACCATCGGACCGACGACTAATCTACGAGCAGTACTTC. Residues: CASSPSDRRLIYEQYF.

This clonotype was counted at least ten times. The V gene is TRBV2, the J gene TRBJ1-1; D remains unclear. Germline lookup yields CDR1 SNHLY and CDR2 FYNNEI. Trimming stripped 7 bases from V and 8 bases from J, with 17 bases between. This CDR3 has 13 residues. DNA of the CDR3: TGTGCCAGCATGGGGAGCCGGGGAGAAGAAGCTTTCTTT. Protein: CASMGSRGEEAFF. The entire variable domain, with the rest obtained from reference TRBV2 and TRBJ1-1, is as follows: EPEVTQTPSHQVTQMGQEVILRCVPISNHLYFYWYRQILGQKVEFLVSFYNNEISEKSEIFDDQFSVERPDGSNFTLKIRSTKLEDSAMYFCASMGSRGEEAFFGQGTRLTVV.

This clonotype was counted many times. V is TRBV11-2 and J is TRBJ2-7; TRBD1 might be the D (5 bases). Germline loops: CDR1 SGHAT, CDR2 FQNNGV. The CDR3 is 17 amino acids. V gave up 2 bases and J gave up 4 bases, with 21 bases separating them. CDR3 region: CASSLYAGPGLTYEQYV. The CDR3 nucleotides are TGTGCCAGCAGCTTATACGCAGGTCCAGGGTTGACGTACGAGCAGTACGTC.

Comments on this clonotype: A read error may explain this, as a much larger clone is one base away. This sequence joins TRBV29-1 and TRBJ2-1, with D tentatively TRBD2 (7 bases). There are 17 residues in the CDR3. Germline V gives CDR1 SQVTM, CDR2 ANQGSEA. Between the trimmed V and J ends, which lost 4 bases and 7 bases, there was a span of 26 bases. CDR3 amino acids: CSVVLSRMGGRENEQFF. The CDR3 bases are TGCAGCGTTGTATTGTCGCGTATGGGGGGGCGGGAAAATGAGCAGTTCTTC.

On this clonotype: A much larger clone differs from this one at a single base, so this may be a read error. The gene calls are TRBV11-2 and TRBJ2-5; 9 bases align to TRBD1. Germline V gives CDR1 SGHAT, CDR2 FQNNGV. The CDR3 is made up of 17 amino acids. The CDR3 DNA reads as TGTACCAGCAGCTTAGTATCCTGGGGGGACAGGGAAGAGACCCAGTACTTC. This sequence encodes CTSSLVSWGDREETQYF.

This clonotype was observed at least ten times. The chain's CDR3 is CASSPPYGETQYF. The CDR3 DNA is TGTGCCAGCAGCCCCCCGTACGGAGAGACCCAGTACTTC. The rearrangement links TRBV9 to TRBJ2-5; D gene unclear. Germline V CDR1 and CDR2: SGDLS, YYNGEE. This CDR3 has 13 residues. V was clipped by 4 bases and J by 4 bases, with 11 bases between them.

This clonotype came up many times. The chain's CDR3 is CASSLSGGNTDTQYF. In DNA form, the CDR3 reads TGTGCCAGCAGTTTGTCGGGGGGAAACACAGATACGCAGTATTTT. The chain uses TRBV12-3 or TRBV12-4 and TRBJ2-3, with 7 bases fitting TRBD2. With V trimmed by 3 bases and J by 2 bases, 5 bases remained unmatched. CDR3 length: 15 residues.

This clonotype was seen more than once but under ten times. The gene calls are TRBV10-2 and TRBJ2-1, with TRBD2 matching over 11 bases. This CDR3 comprises 14 residues. CDR1 WSHSY and CDR2 SAAADI come from the germline V gene. J was trimmed by 4 bases and V by 6 bases; bases with no gene match: 2. For the CDR3, the DNA is TGCGCCAGCAGCCGACTAGCGGGGTACAATGAGCAGTTCTTC. This gives the protein CASSRLAGYNEQFF.

A few counts support this clonotype. A read error is possible here, since a much larger clone lies one base away. The V gene is TRBV12-5, the J gene TRBJ1-5; D remains unclear. The CDR3 has 13 residues. Trimming took off 11 bases at V and 6 bases at J, with 17 bases between the two ends. Per the germline V gene, CDR1 is LGHNT and CDR2 is FRNRAP. CDR3 residues: CAGCDSYTQPQHF. The CDR3 region has the DNA TGTGCTGGGTGCGACTCTTACACTCAGCCCCAGCATTTT.

This clonotype occurred many times. The V and J genes are TRBV10-3 and TRBJ2-3; D may be TRBD1 (6 bases). The germline V and J ends were trimmed by 8 bases and 0 bases, with 9 bases remaining between them. The CDR3 runs to 13 residues. Germline-derived CDR1 and CDR2 are ENHRY and SYGVKD. The DNA for the CDR3 is TGTGCCATCCGGACAGCGAGCACAGATACGCAGTATTTT. Amino acid sequence: CAIRTASTDTQYF.

This clonotype was seen at least ten times. The rearrangement links TRBV28 to TRBJ2-3; 11 nucleotides align to TRBD2. This CDR3 comprises 16 residues. Germline V gene data show CDR1 as MDHEN and CDR2 as SYDVKM. The junction had 10 bases not matched to a gene; V was cut back by 8 bases and J by 3 bases. CDR3 residues: CASGGTSGSPTDTQYF. DNA of the CDR3: TGTGCCAGCGGAGGAACTAGCGGGAGTCCTACAGATACGCAGTATTTT. Filled out from reference TRBV28 and TRBJ2-3, the complete variable domain reads DVKVTQSSRYLVKRTGEKVFLECVQDMDHENMFWYRQDPGLGLRLIYFSYDVKMKEKGDIPEGYSVSREKKERFSLILESASTNQTSMYLCASGGTSGSPTDTQYFGPGTRLTVL.

The DNA for the CDR3 is TGTGCCAACTCTCGGGCCCCGAACACCGGGGAGCTGTTTTTT. Its protein product is CANSRAPNTGELFF. The J gene is TRBJ2-2, the V gene TRBV7-9, with no clear D. Trimming stripped 10 bases from V and 0 bases from J, with 12 bases between. This CDR3 has 14 amino acids. Germline V gene sequence: CDR1 SEHNR, CDR2 FQNEAQ (reference sequence).

In this sample, this clonotype turned up many times. The chain carries TRBV2 and TRBJ2-1; D not resolved. This CDR3 is 14 amino acids long. V lost 4 bases, J lost 0 bases, and 7 bases lay in between. CDR1 and CDR2 (germline): SNHLY, FYNNEI. CDR3 sequence: CASSVISSYNEQFF. The CDR3 DNA reads as TGTGCCAGCAGTGTGATTAGCTCCTACAATGAGCAGTTCTTC.